The 20 T cell receptor beta chains below come from one sample, sequenced in a study of identical twins. TCRdb used MiXCR to reprocess the 5' RACE reads, holding one entry per CDR3 protein. Among 260,000 or so distinct CDR3 sequences listed, 6% to 8% were seen once. The sample was also reused in another study, on yellow fever vaccine responses in identical twins.

Sequenced input: CD8+ T cells sorted from blood. These receptors were collected from a woman aged 18 to 35 in good health.

In its sample, this clonotype was seen once. A much larger clone is a single base away; this may be a read error. The rearrangement uses TRBV7-8 and TRBJ2-1; 8 nucleotides match TRBD2. CDR1 and CDR2 (germline): SGHVS, FQNEAQ. V lost 1 base and J lost 5; bases outside the gene matches: 4. CDR3 length: 15 amino acids. CDR3: CASSLGGGPNNEQFF. CDR3 DNA sequence: TGTGCCAGCAGCTTAGGCGGGGGGCCAAACAATGAGCAGTTCTTC.

Ten or more counts support this clonotype. The J gene is TRBJ2-1, the V gene TRBV5-1; tentatively, D is TRBD1 or TRBD2 (5 bases each). The CDR3 consists of 13 residues. V lost 4 bases and J 5 bases, leaving 10 bases between the germline ends. Per germline, CDR1 SGHRS and CDR2 YFSETQ. CDR3 bases: TGCGCCAGCAGCCGGGACGGAGACAATGAGCAGTTCTTC. Protein: CASSRDGDNEQFF.

This clonotype was recorded a few times. The chain employs TRBV2 and TRBJ1-5, with unresolved D. V was cut by 1 base and J by 5 bases, with 9 bases left in between. The CDR3 runs 14 residues. Germline CDR1 is SNHLY and CDR2 is FYNNEI. The CDR3 here is CASSEGSPYQPQHF. In nucleotides, the CDR3 is TGTGCCAGCAGTGAAGGCAGCCCGTATCAGCCCCAGCATTTT. The complete variable domain, with remaining parts taken from reference TRBV2 and TRBJ1-5, reads EPEVTQTPSHQVTQMGQEVILRCVPISNHLYFYWYRQILGQKVEFLVSFYNNEISEKSEIFDDQFSVERPDGSNFTLKIRSTKLEDSAMYFCASSEGSPYQPQHFGDGTRLSIL.

The chain uses TRBV20-1 and TRBJ1-1, with TRBD1 identical over 9 bases. The CDR3 runs 14 residues. Looked up from germline, CDR1 is DFQATT and CDR2 is SNEGSKA (reference sequence). V gave up 3 bases and J gave up 0 bases; unmatched junction bases: 2. The CDR3 loop is CSASGQGMNTEAFF. Here the CDR3 DNA reads TGCAGTGCTAGCGGACAGGGGATGAACACTGAAGCTTTCTTT.

To note about this clonotype: Given a much more abundant clone one base away, this may be a read error. The chain recombines TRBV28 with TRBJ2-7; D might be TRBD1 or TRBD2, each matching 6 bases. V lost 6 bases and J 6 bases, leaving 18 bases between the germline ends. The CDR3 contains 14 residues. Germline V CDR1 and CDR2: MDHEN, SYDVKM. This CDR3 reads CASSYREVNGEQYF. The DNA of the CDR3 is TGTGCCAGCAGCTACAGGGAGGTAAACGGCGAGCAGTACTTC.

CDR3 residues: CASSPGTGQETQYF. The CDR3 nucleotides are TGTGCCAGCAGCCCTGGGACAGGTCAAGAGACCCAGTACTTC. The J gene is TRBJ2-5, the V gene TRBV3-1; 8 nucleotides match TRBD1. V shed 4 bases, J shed 2 bases, and the junction held 3 bases outside the gene matches. This CDR3 region has 14 residues. CDR1 is LGHDT and CDR2 is YNNKEL in the germline V gene (reference sequence).

This clonotype was counted many times. The chain combines TRBV2 with TRBJ2-2; possibly TRBD2 for D (5 bases). Trimming removed 6 bases from V and 2 bases from J, with 10 bases in between. Germline V gene lookup returns CDR1 SNHLY and CDR2 FYNNEI. The CDR3 is made up of 14 amino acids. The CDR3 region has the DNA TGTGCCAGCAGGGACTCATCTAACACCGGGGAGCTGTTTTTT. Its protein product is CASRDSSNTGELFF.

This clonotype was counted between two and nine times. This chain uses TRBV25-1 with TRBJ1-3; tentative D call: TRBD1 (5 bases). Trimming left V 3 bases short and J 3 bases short, with 6 bases between. Per the germline V gene, CDR1 is MGHDK and CDR2 is SYGVNS. The CDR3 is made up of 13 amino acids. CDR3 sequence (DNA): TGTGCCAGCAGTGAGGGGGTTGGAAACACCATATATTTT. Residues: CASSEGVGNTIYF. Variable domain in full (rest from reference TRBV25-1 and TRBJ1-3): EADIYQTPRYLVIGTGKKITLECSQTMGHDKMYWYQQDPGMELHLIHYSYGVNSTEKGDLSSESTVSRIRTEHFPLTLESARPSHTSQYLCASSEGVGNTIYFGEGSWLTVV.

This clonotype was detected a few times. The chain has TRBV7-9 and TRBJ1-5, with D uncertain. The germline V gene encodes CDR1 SEHNR and CDR2 FQNEAQ (reference sequence). With 2 bases removed from V and 0 bases from J, the gap between germline ends came to 5 bases. This CDR3 spans 14 amino acids. The CDR3 DNA reads as TGTGCCAGCAGCTTAACAGATAGCAATCAGCCCCAGCATTTT. Its protein is CASSLTDSNQPQHF.

This clonotype came up a few times. The chain carries TRBV6-5 and TRBJ2-1; TRBD1 is a possible D gene (6 bases). Trimming pared 0 bases from V and 2 bases from J, leaving 20 bases between. In germline, CDR1 is MNHEY, CDR2 SVGAGI. This CDR3 spans 19 amino acids. The CDR3 here is CASSYSLFDRQEAYNEQFF. The CDR3 DNA follows: TGTGCCAGCAGTTACTCTTTATTTGACAGACAGGAAGCCTACAATGAGCAGTTCTTC.

This clonotype has more than one count but fewer than ten. The chain joins TRBV24-1 to TRBJ1-2, with TRBD1 as a possible D gene (6 bases). The germline CDR1 and CDR2 sequences are KGHDR and SFDVKD. Trimming cost V 11 bases and J 6 bases, with 18 bases left between them. The CDR3 sequence is 13 residues long. In DNA form, the CDR3 reads TGTGCCAGTTACAGGGAAACCATACATGGCTACACCTTC. Translating gives CASYRETIHGYTF.

The V call is TRBV20-1, the J call TRBJ2-7, with 14 nucleotides matching TRBD2. There are 15 residues in the CDR3. The trim removed 4 bases at V and 4 bases at J, leaving 6 bases unmatched. In germline, CDR1 is DFQATT, CDR2 SNEGSKA (reference sequence). The CDR3 here is CSATETSGRAYEQYF. CDR3 nucleotide sequence: TGCAGTGCTACCGAGACTAGCGGGAGGGCTTACGAGCAGTACTTC.

Only a few counts were recorded for this clonotype. The J gene is TRBJ2-5, the V gene TRBV7-9; perhaps TRBD1 as D (5 bases). The CDR3 extends over 15 amino acids. The germline gives CDR1 SEHNR, CDR2 FQNEAQ (reference sequence). V gave up 1 base and J gave up 7 bases, with 16 bases separating them. The CDR3 coding sequence is TGTGCCAGCAGCTTAGAACAGACAGAGCAGTGGACCCAGTACTTC. The encoded protein is CASSLEQTEQWTQYF.

This clonotype was seen a few times. The chain combines TRBV12-3 or TRBV12-4 with TRBJ2-1; D unclear. V lost 8 bases, J lost 4 bases, and 9 bases lay in between. The CDR3 spans 12 residues. DNA of the CDR3: TGTGCCAGCCAGTATGGGTACAATGAGCAGTTCTTC. It codes for CASQYGYNEQFF.

This clonotype was recorded many times. The chain carries TRBV11-1 and TRBJ2-1; the match to TRBD2 covers 8 bases. The CDR3 length is 18 residues. Trimming cost V 0 bases and J 4 bases; bases outside gene matches: 11. In germline, CDR1 is SGHAT, CDR2 FQDESV (reference sequence). CDR3 coding DNA: TGTGCCAGCAGCTTAGCCTCCCCAACTAGCGGAACATACAATGAGCAGTTCTTC. This codes for CASSLASPTSGTYNEQFF.

This clonotype was counted between two and nine times. The chain uses TRBV3-1 and TRBJ1-4, with TRBD1 as a possible D gene (6 bases). The CDR3 is 16 residues long. The V and J ends lost 1 base and 7 bases respectively, with 16 bases between them. Germline V gene lookup returns CDR1 LGHDT and CDR2 YNNKEL (reference sequence). CDR3 loop: CASSQGLAGASEKLFF. CDR3 nucleotide sequence: TGTGCCAGCAGCCAAGGTTTGGCAGGGGCAAGTGAAAAACTGTTTTTT.

The rearrangement joins TRBV25-1 to TRBJ2-5; D is undetermined. Trimming took 2 bases from V and 5 from J, leaving 3 bases between them. This CDR3 region has 11 residues. Germline V lookup: CDR1 MGHDK, CDR2 SYGVNS. CDR3 nucleotides: TGTGCCAGCAGTGAAGTGGAGACCCAGTACTTC. Amino acids: CASSEVETQYF.

This clonotype was found many times. The chain uses TRBV7-3 and TRBJ2-7; weak D call: TRBD1 (6 bases). The CDR3 contains 15 residues. V was shortened by 6 bases and J by 0 bases, with 15 bases between the two germline ends. In germline, CDR1 is SGHTA, CDR2 FQGTGA. The chain's CDR3 is CASSSGQPTSYEQYF. For the CDR3, the DNA is TGTGCCAGCAGTTCCGGACAGCCGACCTCCTACGAGCAGTACTTC.

This clonotype was picked up a small number of times. This chain joins TRBV9 and TRBJ2-7; the D gene could be TRBD1 or TRBD2 (5 bases each). The CDR3 extends over 14 amino acids. Germline CDR1 and CDR2: SGDLS and YYNGEE. Trimming left V 3 bases short and J 4 bases short, with 14 bases between. The CDR3 DNA sequence: TGTGCCAGCAGCGACCGGGACCACTCTTACGAGCAGTACTTC. It specifies CASSDRDHSYEQYF.

This clonotype has just a few counts. V gene TRBV10-3 combines with J gene TRBJ2-5; the D is unclear. In germline, CDR1 is ENHRY, CDR2 SYGVKD. V gave up 0 bases and J gave up 1 base, with 12 bases separating them. This CDR3 is built from 16 residues. As DNA, the CDR3 is TGTGCCATCAGTGAGTCGAGATCTAGTCCCCAAGAGACCCAGTACTTC. Residues: CAISESRSSPQETQYF.